This T cell receptor beta chain is from a study of T cells in Graves' hyperthyroidism and ophthalmopathy (dated by TCRdb to about 2019). Some background on the complete study: Peripheral blood was collected at initial diagnosis, before any treatment. TCR V-J signatures able to tell the groups apart were searched for in a discovery cohort of 95 or so patients, of whom roughly 42 had Graves' ophthalmopathy and under 65 had stable Graves' hyperthyroidism. An independent validation cohort of fewer than 20 hyperthyroidism patients and 15 or so patients who later progressed to ophthalmopathy tested prospective prediction of ophthalmopathy. The approximately 100 discovery patients were randomly split 7:3 into training and test sets. Thyroid tissue and blood T-cell repertoires from several Graves' hyperthyroidism patients were also compared in the study. Following sampling, methimazole starting at 30 mg daily was given to hyperthyroidism patients, and high-dose intravenous methylprednisolone was given to ophthalmopathy patients. According to the paper, TCR Vbeta CDR3 sequencing was carried out on some 130 peripheral blood samples, which came from around 43 ophthalmopathy, 75 to 80 hyperthyroidism and about 17 progressor patients.

From the cysteine through the phenylalanine, the CDR3 covers 17 amino acids. The DNA shown is the 51-base CDR3, in frame from base 1. At the junction V is shortened by 2 bases and J by 3 bases, with 17 bases in between. The germline V gene (reference sequence) provides CDR1 MNHNY and CDR2 SVGAGI. Stable Graves' hyperthyroidism was defined as the absence of progression to ophthalmopathy over 18 months of follow-up. The hyperthyroidism patients were between 18 and 65 years old and newly diagnosed, with a disease duration of less than 2 months. Exclusion was applied to patients with uncontrolled infections, other autoimmune diseases, pregnancy or lactation. Diagnoses were based on clinical symptoms, serum thyroxine and TRAb, thyroid ultrasound and orbital computed tomography. PBMCs were isolated from 7.5 to 10 ml of fresh peripheral blood by Ficoll-Paque density gradient centrifugation. Trizol reagent was used to extract total RNA, and RNA quality was then checked on an Agilent 2100 Bioanalyzer.

Comments on this clonotype: Its specific antigen is unknown. Nothing much larger sits one base from this clone, and base qualities are not available.

What the study reported, not specific to this receptor: A 13 V-J signature model separated ophthalmopathy from stable hyperthyroidism, with around 90% sensitivity and roughly 82% specificity in cross-validation and 80%/75% in testing. No statistical method was used to fix the sample size in advance, and group allocation was not hidden from the investigators. During validation, the model predicted progression to ophthalmopathy a median of roughly 7.1 months ahead of onset, with 70.59% sensitivity and almost 75% specificity. Most expanded thyroid clonotypes (frequency above 0.001) were also detected in blood, suggesting blood repertoires may reflect thyroid immune responses.

TCR beta CDR3 regions were amplified from RNA transcripts. The first round of RT-PCR for the TCR CDR3 was performed with the HTBI primer set and the Qiagen OneStep RT-PCR kit. Libraries were constructed in a second round of multiplex PCR, after which size selection and purification were performed. Sequencing of the libraries was done on an Illumina HiSeq2000 using paired-end 100 bp reads. On the authors' methods: SOAPnuke was used to process the raw data, removing reads that contained adapters or uncalled bases, had a mean Phred below 15, or lacked an exact match to the constant primer or identifier. High-quality paired reads were merged using COPE v1.2.5, and each unique nucleotide sequence was defined as a clonotype. MiTCR v1.1 was used to align the clonotypes against IMGT TRBV, TRBD and TRBJ reference segments. Analysis was restricted to V-J combinations with a frequency above 0.0001, which covered about 99% of repertoires. A TCS score was defined as the ratio between F50 (clonal expansion) and ExV (chaos), using BLOSUM62-based TCRdist between CDR3 peptides within each V-J. Welch's t-statistics and random forest reduced fewer than 550 V-J features to around 14, which were used in a naive Bayes classifier (R e1071). Thyroid-blood repertoire similarity was quantified with the Morisita-Horn index. TCRdb cleaned the public reads at Q25 with fastp, built clones with MiXCR and kept in-frame beta chains. Duplicate CDR3 protein sequences are folded into a single record with the most common DNA and genes. The V and J calls follow TCRdb's processing rather than the paper's. This sample is represented by over 700,000 distinct CDR3 sequences; 38% of them were singletons. The top ten hold about 9% of the sample.

Sequenced: blood. Recombination joined TRBV6-6 with TRBJ1-5; the D segment could be TRBD1, given 6 matching bases. The TCR was taken from a man younger than 35 with Graves' hyperthyroidism. The CDR3 reads as follows: CASSYGGGPDINQPQHF. The nucleotide sequence reads as follows: TGTGCCAGCAGTTACGGTGGGGGGCCAGATATCAATCAGCCCCAGCATTTT.